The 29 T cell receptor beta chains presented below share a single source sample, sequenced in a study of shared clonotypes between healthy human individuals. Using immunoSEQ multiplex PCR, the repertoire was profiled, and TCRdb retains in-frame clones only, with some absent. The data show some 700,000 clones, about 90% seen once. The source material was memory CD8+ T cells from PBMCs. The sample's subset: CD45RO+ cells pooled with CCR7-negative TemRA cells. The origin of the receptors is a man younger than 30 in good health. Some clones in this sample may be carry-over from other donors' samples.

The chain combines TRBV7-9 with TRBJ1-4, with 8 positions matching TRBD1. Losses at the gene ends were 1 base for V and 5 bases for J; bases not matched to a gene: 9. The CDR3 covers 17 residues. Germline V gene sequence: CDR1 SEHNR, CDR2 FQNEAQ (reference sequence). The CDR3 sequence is CASSLVGQGASNEKLFF. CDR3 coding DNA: TGTGCCAGCAGCTTAGTGGGTCAGGGGGCGTCAAATGAAAAACTGTTTTTT.

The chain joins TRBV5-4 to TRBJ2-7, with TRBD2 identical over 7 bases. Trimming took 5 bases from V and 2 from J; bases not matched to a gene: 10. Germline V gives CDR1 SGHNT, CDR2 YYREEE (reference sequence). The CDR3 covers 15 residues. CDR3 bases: TGTGCCAGCAGTTTGTCCGCGGGAGACCCCTACGAGCAGTACTTC. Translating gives CASSLSAGDPYEQYF.

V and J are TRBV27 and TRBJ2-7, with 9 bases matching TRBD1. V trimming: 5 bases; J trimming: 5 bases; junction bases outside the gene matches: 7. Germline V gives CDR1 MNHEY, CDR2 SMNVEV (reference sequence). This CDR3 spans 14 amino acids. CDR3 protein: CASSPGTGRDEQYF. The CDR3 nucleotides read TGTGCCAGCAGTCCCGGGACAGGGAGGGACGAGCAGTACTTC.

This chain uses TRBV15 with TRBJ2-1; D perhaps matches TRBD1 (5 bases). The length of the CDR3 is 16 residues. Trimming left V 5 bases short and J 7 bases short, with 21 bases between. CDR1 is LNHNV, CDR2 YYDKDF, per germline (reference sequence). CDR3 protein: CATSGHGSGPRNEQFF. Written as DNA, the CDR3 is TGTGCCACCAGCGGCCACGGATCAGGGCCGAGGAATGAGCAGTTCTTC.

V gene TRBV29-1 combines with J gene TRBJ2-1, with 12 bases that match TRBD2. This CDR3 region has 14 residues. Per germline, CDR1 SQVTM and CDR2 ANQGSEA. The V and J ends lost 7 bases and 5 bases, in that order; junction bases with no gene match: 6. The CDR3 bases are TGCAGCGGCCGACTAGCGGGAGAGGACAATGAGCAGTTCTTC. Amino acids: CSGRLAGEDNEQFF.

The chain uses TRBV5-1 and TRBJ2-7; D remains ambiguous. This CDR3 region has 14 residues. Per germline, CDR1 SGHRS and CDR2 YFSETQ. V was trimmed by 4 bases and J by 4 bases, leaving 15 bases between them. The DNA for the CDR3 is TGCGCCAGCAGCGTCCGTGGCGCAAGGTACGAGCAGTACTTC. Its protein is CASSVRGARYEQYF.

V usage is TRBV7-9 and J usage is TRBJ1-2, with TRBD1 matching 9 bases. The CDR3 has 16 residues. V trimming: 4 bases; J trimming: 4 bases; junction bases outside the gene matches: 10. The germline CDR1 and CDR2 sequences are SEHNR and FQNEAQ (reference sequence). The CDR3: CASSSKGGTGLYGYTF. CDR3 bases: TGTGCCAGCAGCTCCAAGGGAGGGACAGGGCTCTATGGCTACACCTTC.

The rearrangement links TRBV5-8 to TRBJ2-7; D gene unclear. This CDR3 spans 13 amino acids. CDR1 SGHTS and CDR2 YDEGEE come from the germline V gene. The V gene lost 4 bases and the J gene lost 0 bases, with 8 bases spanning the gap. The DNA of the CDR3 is TGTGCCAGCAGCGACGGGTCCTCCTACGAGCAGTACTTC. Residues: CASSDGSSYEQYF.

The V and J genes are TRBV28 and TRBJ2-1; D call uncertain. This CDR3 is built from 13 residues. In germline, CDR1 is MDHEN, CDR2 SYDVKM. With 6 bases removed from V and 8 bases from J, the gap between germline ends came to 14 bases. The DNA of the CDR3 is TGTGCCAGCAGCCATACCCTTAGAGATGAGCAGTTCTTC. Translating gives CASSHTLRDEQFF.

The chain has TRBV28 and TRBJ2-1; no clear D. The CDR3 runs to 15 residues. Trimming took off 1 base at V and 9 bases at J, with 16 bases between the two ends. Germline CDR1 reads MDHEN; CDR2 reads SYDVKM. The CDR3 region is CASSLLSGTTGEQFF. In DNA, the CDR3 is TGTGCCAGCAGTTTATTATCCGGAACCACGGGTGAGCAGTTCTTC.

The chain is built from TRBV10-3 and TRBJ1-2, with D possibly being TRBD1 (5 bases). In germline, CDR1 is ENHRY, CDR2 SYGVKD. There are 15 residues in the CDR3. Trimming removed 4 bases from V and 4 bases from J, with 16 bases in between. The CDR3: CAISASGAELYGYTF. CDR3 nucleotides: TGTGCCATCAGTGCCAGCGGGGCAGAACTCTATGGCTACACCTTC.

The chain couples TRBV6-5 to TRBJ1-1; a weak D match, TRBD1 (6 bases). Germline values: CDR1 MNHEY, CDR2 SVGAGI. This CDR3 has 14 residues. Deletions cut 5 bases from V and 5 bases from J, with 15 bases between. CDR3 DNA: TGTGCCAGCAGTCAACAGGGAGTAGGAACTGAAGCTTTCTTT. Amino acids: CASSQQGVGTEAFF.

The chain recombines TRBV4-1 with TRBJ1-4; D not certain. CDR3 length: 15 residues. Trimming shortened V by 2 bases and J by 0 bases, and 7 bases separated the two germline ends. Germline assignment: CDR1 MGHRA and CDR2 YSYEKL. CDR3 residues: CASSQITTTNEKLFF. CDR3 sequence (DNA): TGCGCCAGCAGCCAAATCACGACAACTAATGAAAAACTGTTTTTT.

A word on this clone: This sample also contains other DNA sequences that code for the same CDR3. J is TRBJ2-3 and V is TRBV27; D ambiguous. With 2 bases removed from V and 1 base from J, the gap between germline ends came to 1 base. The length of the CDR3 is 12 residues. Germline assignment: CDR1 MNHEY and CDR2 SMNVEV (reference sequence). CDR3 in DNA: TGTGCCAGCAGTTTAGGCACAGATACGCAGTATTTT. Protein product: CASSLGTDTQYF.

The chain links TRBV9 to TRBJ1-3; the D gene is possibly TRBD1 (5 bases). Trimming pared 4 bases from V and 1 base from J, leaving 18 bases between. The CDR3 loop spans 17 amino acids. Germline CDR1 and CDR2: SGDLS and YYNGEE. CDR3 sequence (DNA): TGTGCCAGCAGCCACCCCCGCTTCGAGGGGTCTGGAAACACCATATATTTT. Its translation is CASSHPRFEGSGNTIYF.

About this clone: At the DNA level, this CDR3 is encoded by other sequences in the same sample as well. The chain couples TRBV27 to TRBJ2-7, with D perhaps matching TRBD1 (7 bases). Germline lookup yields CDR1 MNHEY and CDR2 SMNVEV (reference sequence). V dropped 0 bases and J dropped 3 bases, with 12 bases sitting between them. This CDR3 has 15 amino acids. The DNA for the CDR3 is TGTGCCAGCAGTTTATCCCAGGGGGGTGGCTACGAGCAGTACTTC. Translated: CASSLSQGGGYEQYF.

The CDR3 protein is CASSYSPRSEAFF. The DNA of the CDR3 is TGTGCCAGCAGTTACTCCCCGAGGTCTGAAGCTTTCTTT. This chain joins TRBV6-5 and TRBJ1-1; D uncertain. In germline, CDR1 is MNHEY, CDR2 SVGAGI. Trimming pared 0 bases from V and 6 bases from J, leaving 8 bases between. The CDR3 extends over 13 amino acids.

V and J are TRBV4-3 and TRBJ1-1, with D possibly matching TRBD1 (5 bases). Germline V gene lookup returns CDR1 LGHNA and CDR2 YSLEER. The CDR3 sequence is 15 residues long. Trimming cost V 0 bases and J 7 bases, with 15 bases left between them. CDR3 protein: CASSQDHPRAIEAFF. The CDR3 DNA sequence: TGCGCCAGCAGCCAAGATCATCCCAGGGCCATTGAAGCTTTCTTT.

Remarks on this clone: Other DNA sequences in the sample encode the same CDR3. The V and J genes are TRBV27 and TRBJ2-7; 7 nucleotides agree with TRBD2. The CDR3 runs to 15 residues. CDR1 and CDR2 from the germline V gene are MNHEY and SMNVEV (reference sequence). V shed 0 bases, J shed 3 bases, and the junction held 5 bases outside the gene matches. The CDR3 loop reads CASSLSAGAGYEQYF. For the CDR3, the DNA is TGTGCCAGCAGTTTATCTGCGGGAGCGGGCTACGAGCAGTACTTC.

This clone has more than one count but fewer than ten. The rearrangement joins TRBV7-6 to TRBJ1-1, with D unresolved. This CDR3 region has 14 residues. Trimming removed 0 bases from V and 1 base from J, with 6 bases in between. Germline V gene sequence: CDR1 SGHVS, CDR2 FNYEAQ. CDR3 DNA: TGTGCCAGCAGCTTAGCAGGCGCGAACACTGAAGCTTTCTTT. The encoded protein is CASSLAGANTEAFF.

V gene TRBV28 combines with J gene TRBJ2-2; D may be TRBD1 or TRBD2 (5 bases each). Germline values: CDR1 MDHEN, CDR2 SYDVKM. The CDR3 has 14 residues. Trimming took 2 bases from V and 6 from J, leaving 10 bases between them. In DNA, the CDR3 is TGTGCCAGCAGTTTACCCGGGACCTCCGGGGAGCTGTTTTTT. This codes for CASSLPGTSGELFF.

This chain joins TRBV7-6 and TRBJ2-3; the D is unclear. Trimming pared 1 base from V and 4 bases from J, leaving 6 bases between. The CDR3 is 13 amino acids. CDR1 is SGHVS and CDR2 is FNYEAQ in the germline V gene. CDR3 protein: CASSLGFPDTQYF. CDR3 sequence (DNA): TGTGCCAGCAGCTTAGGATTCCCAGATACGCAGTATTTT.

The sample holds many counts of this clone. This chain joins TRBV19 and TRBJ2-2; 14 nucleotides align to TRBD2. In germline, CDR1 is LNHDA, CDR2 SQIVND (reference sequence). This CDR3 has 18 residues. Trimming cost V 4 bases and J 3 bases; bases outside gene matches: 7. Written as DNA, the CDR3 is TGTGCCAGTAGTACAGGACTAGCGGGAGGCGGGTACACCGGGGAGCTGTTTTTT. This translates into CASSTGLAGGGYTGELFF.

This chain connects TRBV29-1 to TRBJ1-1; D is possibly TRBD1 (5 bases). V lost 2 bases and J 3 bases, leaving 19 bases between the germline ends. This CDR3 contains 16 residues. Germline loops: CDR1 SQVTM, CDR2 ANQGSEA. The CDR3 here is CSVEPILGAVYTEAFF. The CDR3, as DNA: TGCAGCGTTGAACCCATCTTAGGGGCAGTCTACACTGAAGCTTTCTTT.

The CDR3 is CASSFTGTRVINEQFF. The DNA for the CDR3 is TGTGCCAGCAGCTTTACCGGGACTAGAGTCATTAATGAGCAGTTCTTC. The chain recombines TRBV7-3 with TRBJ2-1; 8 nucleotides line up with TRBD2. In germline, CDR1 is SGHTA, CDR2 FQGTGA. This CDR3 spans 16 amino acids. Trimming removed 3 bases from V and 7 bases from J; junction bases left unmatched: 11.

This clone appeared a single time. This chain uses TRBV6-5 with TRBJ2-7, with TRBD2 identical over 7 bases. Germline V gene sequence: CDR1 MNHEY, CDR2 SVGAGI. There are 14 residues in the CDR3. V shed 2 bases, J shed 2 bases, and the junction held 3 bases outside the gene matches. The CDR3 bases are TGTGCCAGCAGTTACGGCGGGGGACCCTACGAGCAGTACTTC. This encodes CASSYGGGPYEQYF.

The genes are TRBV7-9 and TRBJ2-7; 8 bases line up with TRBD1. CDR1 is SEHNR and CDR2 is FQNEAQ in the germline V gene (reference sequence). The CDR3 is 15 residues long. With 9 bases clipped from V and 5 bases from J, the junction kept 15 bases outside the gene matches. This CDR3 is CASLPPLGQVNEQYF. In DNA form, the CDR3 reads TGTGCCAGTCTGCCGCCGTTGGGACAGGTAAACGAGCAGTACTTC.

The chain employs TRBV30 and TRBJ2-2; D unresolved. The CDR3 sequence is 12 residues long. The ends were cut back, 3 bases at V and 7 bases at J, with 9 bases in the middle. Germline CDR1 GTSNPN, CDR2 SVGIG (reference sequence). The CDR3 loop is CAWRSGIGELFF. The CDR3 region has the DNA TGTGCCTGGAGGTCTGGGATCGGGGAGCTGTTTTTT.

CDR3 protein: CASSIGDRGNTEAFF. In DNA, the CDR3 is TGTGCCAGCAGCATCGGGGACAGGGGGAACACTGAAGCTTTCTTT. V is TRBV7-3 and J is TRBJ1-1, with 10 nucleotides matching TRBD1. Losses at the gene ends were 5 bases for V and 1 base for J; bases not matched to a gene: 4. This CDR3 contains 15 residues. The V gene's germline CDR1 is SGHTA and CDR2 FQGTGA.